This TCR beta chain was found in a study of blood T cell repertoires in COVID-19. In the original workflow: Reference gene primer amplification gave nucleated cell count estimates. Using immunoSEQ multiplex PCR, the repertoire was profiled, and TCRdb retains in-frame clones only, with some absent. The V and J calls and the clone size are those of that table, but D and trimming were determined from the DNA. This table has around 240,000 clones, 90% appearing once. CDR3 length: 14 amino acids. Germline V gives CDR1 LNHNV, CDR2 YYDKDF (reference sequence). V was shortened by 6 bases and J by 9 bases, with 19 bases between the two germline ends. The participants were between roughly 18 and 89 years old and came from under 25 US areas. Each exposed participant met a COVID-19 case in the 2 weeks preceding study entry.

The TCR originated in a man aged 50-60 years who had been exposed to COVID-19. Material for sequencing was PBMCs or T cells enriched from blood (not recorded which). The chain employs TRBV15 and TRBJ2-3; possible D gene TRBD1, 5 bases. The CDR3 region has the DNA TGTGCCACCAGTCAGGCGACTCCCCCAGGGACGCAGTATTTT. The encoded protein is CATSQATPPGTQYF.